The 20 T cell receptor beta chains below were found in one sample sequenced in a study of tumor-infiltrating lymphocytes in primary liver carcinoma. Starting material of 500 to 600 ng total RNA yielded TCR beta cDNA via a constant-region primer. Nested multiplex PCR, run for three rounds with slightly modified ARM-PCR, yielded TCR beta libraries. Running around 10 cycles apiece, the first two PCR rounds relied on TRBV1-TRBV30 forward primers together with a C-beta reverse primer. One entry per CDR3 protein results from TCRdb running MiXCR on the multiplex PCR reads. The sample holds fewer than 80,000 distinct CDR3 sequences, approximately 69% seen once. From unsorted bulk tissue weighing roughly 19-34 mg, DNA and RNA were co-extracted. Sequences were obtained from tumor-adjacent normal liver tissue. These receptors all come from a middle-aged man with primary liver carcinoma and hepatitis B virus infection.

Comment on this clonotype: This CDR3 is missing its conserved last phenylalanine or tryptophan, likely due to a read error. This chain joins TRBV5-6 and TRBJ2-7; 10 nucleotides align to TRBD1. CDR1 SGHDT and CDR2 YYEEEE come from the germline V gene. V lost 4 bases and J lost 2; bases outside the gene matches: 6. The CDR3 has 15 amino acids. The CDR3 region is CASSAGQGEPYEQYL. The CDR3 DNA is TGTGCCAGCAGCGCCGGACAGGGGGAACCCTACGAGCAGTACCTC.

In the case of this clonotype: This CDR3 fails to terminate in the conserved phenylalanine or tryptophan, so it likely reflects a read error. CDR3 nucleotides: TGCGCCAGCAGCCAAGAGTTAGCGGGAGGTCACGAGCAGTACCTC. Its translation is CASSQELAGGHEQYL. The J gene is TRBJ2-7, the V gene TRBV4-3; 10 bases align to TRBD2. From germline, CDR1 is LGHNA and CDR2 YSLEER. This CDR3 contains 15 residues. After removal of 0 bases from V and 5 bases from J, the junction contained 4 bases not matched to a gene.

As concerns this clonotype: A read error may produce the germline difference seen at one junction end. The chain links TRBV4-1 to TRBJ2-7, with D possibly matching TRBD2 (6 bases). The germline V gene has CDR1 MGHRA and CDR2 YSYEKL. The CDR3 runs to 15 residues. This chain's CDR3 is CAGSQDEGGNCEQYF. The DNA for the CDR3 is TGCGCCGGCAGCCAAGATGAGGGCGGGAACTGCGAGCAGTACTTC.

This chain links TRBV4-1 with TRBJ2-2; 8 nucleotides agree with TRBD1. Germline V gene data show CDR1 as MGHRA and CDR2 as YSYEKL. The CDR3 has 18 amino acids. V lost 7 bases, J lost 7 bases, and 20 bases stayed unmatched. This CDR3 is CASNKPLTGQGARGELFF. The DNA of the CDR3 is TGCGCCAGCAACAAGCCGTTAACTGGTCAGGGGGCGCGCGGGGAGCTGTTTTTT.

This clonotype was counted at least ten times. The chain employs TRBV12-3 or TRBV12-4 and TRBJ1-1; D perhaps matches TRBD1 (5 bases). CDR3 length: 14 residues. Trimming cost V 6 bases and J 4 bases, with 15 bases left between them. The chain's CDR3 is CASRRFQDTTEAFF. The CDR3 DNA reads TGTGCCAGCAGACGCTTCCAGGACACCACTGAAGCTTTCTTT.

Worth noting for this clonotype: A read error may produce the germline difference seen at one junction end. CDR3 in DNA: TGTACCAGCAGCTTGGAAAGTTTCGATACGCAGAATTTT. Translating gives CTSSLESFDTQNF. This chain links TRBV5-4 with TRBJ2-3, with D hard to call. This CDR3 has 13 amino acids. The germline CDR1 and CDR2 sequences are SGHNT and YYREEE (reference sequence).

As regards this clonotype: One junction end does not reproduce the germline sequence, and a read error may be involved. V usage is TRBV4-1 and J usage is TRBJ2-1, with D possibly matching TRBD2 (5 bases). The CDR3 consists of 14 residues. Looked up from germline, CDR1 is MGHRA and CDR2 is YSYEKL. The DNA for the CDR3 is TGCGTCAGCAACCTACGGCCAGGTGAGGGTGAGCAGTTCTTC. Translating gives CVSNLRPGEGEQFF.

A remark on this clonotype: A junction end diverges from the germline sequence, so it may reflect a read error. The genes are TRBV5-1 and TRBJ2-7, with D tentatively TRBD1 (6 bases). The CDR3 loop spans 14 amino acids. Germline CDR1 reads SGHRS; CDR2 reads YFSETQ. CDR3 region: CASSSPTGPYEQYF. The CDR3 region has the DNA TGCGCAAGCAGCTCCCCGACAGGACCCTACGAGCAGTACTTC.

A note on this clonotype: A much larger clone lies a single base off, so this may be a read error. The chain couples TRBV11-2 to TRBJ2-5; the D gene could be TRBD1 or TRBD2 (5 bases each). CDR3 length equals 13 residues. The germline gives CDR1 SGHAT, CDR2 FQNNGV. The CDR3 sequence: CVSSAGLRETHYF. CDR3 in DNA: TGTGTCAGCAGCGCAGGGTTGAGGGAGACCCACTACTTC. The full variable domain, in which reference TRBV11-2 and TRBJ2-5 provide the parts outside the CDR3, is EAGVAQSPRYKIIEKRQSVAFWCNPISGHATLYWYQQILGQGPKLLIQFQNNGVVDDSQLPKDRFSAERLKGVDSTLKIQPAKLEDSAVYLCVSSAGLRETHYFGPGTRLLVL.

A remark on this clonotype: One junction end does not reproduce the germline sequence, and a read error may be involved. The V call is TRBV6-2 or TRBV6-3, the J call TRBJ2-7; perhaps TRBD2 as D (5 bases). CDR1 is MNHEY and CDR2 is SVGEGT in the germline V gene. This CDR3 has 12 amino acids. The CDR3 DNA sequence: TGTACCAGCAGAGAACGGGGTCACGAGCAATACTTC. Protein product: CTSRERGHEQYF.

This clonotype has only one observation. The chain carries TRBV4-3 and TRBJ1-2; possible D gene TRBD1, 5 bases. CDR1 is LGHNA and CDR2 is YSLEER in the germline V gene. Trimming removed 0 bases from V and 4 bases from J, with 18 bases in between. This CDR3 comprises 17 residues. In nucleotides, the CDR3 is TGCGCCAGCAGCCAAGATGGGGTTGGGGACGAGCCCTATGGCTACACCTTC. Protein sequence: CASSQDGVGDEPYGYTF.

A word on this clonotype: Given the absence of the conserved phenylalanine or tryptophan at the CDR3 end, a read error is likely. The chain has TRBV6-1 and TRBJ2-7, with 7 positions matching TRBD2. Germline V gene sequence: CDR1 MNHNS, CDR2 SASEGT. The CDR3 has 18 residues. The CDR3 region is CASSEPGTTRRGDYEQYY. As DNA, the CDR3 is TGTGCTAGCAGTGAACCCGGGACTACCCGAAGGGGCGATTACGAGCAGTACTAC.

This sequence joins TRBV4-1 and TRBJ2-3; 7 bases are a match to TRBD2. V dropped 2 bases and J dropped 6; count of bases not matched to a gene: 20. CDR3 length: 19 residues. Germline V lookup: CDR1 MGHRA, CDR2 YSYEKL. The CDR3: CASSQSGTNWGTATDTQYF. CDR3 bases: TGCGCCAGCAGCCAATCCGGGACTAACTGGGGGACCGCGACGGATACGCAGTATTTT.

The rearrangement uses TRBV7-8 and TRBJ2-1; 9 nucleotides agree with TRBD2. This CDR3 comprises 17 residues. CDR1 and CDR2 from the germline V gene are SGHVS and FQNEAQ. V was pared by 3 bases and J by 13 bases, with 19 bases of the junction left unmatched. The CDR3 DNA sequence: TGTGCCAGCAGCTTGTTAGGGGGTAGCGGGAGAATCAATAAACAGTTCTTC. Translating gives CASSLLGGSGRINKQFF.

This clonotype was seen at least ten times. The chain recombines TRBV28 with TRBJ2-7; 7 positions agree with TRBD1. The CDR3 is 13 amino acids. Looked up from germline, CDR1 is MDHEN and CDR2 is SYDVKM. With V trimmed by 7 bases and J by 4 bases, 7 bases remained unmatched. The CDR3 loop is CASTRGRGYEQYF. The CDR3, as DNA: TGTGCCAGCACACGGGGCAGGGGGTACGAGCAGTACTTC.

The chain couples TRBV2 to TRBJ1-5; D might be TRBD1 (6 bases). Trimming took 6 bases from V and 6 from J, leaving 12 bases between them. Germline-derived CDR1 and CDR2 are SNHLY and FYNNEI. The CDR3 sequence is 13 residues long. As DNA, the CDR3 is TGTGCCAGCAGGAGGGGGTGGATTCAGCCCCAGCATTTT. Translating it yields CASRRGWIQPQHF. Using reference TRBV2 and TRBJ1-5 for the parts outside the CDR3, the full variable domain is EPEVTQTPSHQVTQMGQEVILRCVPISNHLYFYWYRQILGQKVEFLVSFYNNEISEKSEIFDDQFSVERPDGSNFTLKIRSTKLEDSAMYFCASRRGWIQPQHFGDGTRLSIL.

The V call is TRBV6-1, the J call TRBJ2-5; 10 nucleotides match TRBD1. V dropped 6 bases and J dropped 4; count of bases not matched to a gene: 8. Germline lookup yields CDR1 MNHNS and CDR2 SASEGT. This CDR3 contains 15 residues. The DNA of the CDR3 is TGTGCCAGCAGGGGGGACAGGGGACGCAGAGAGACCCAGTACTTC. This translates into CASRGDRGRRETQYF.

The chain employs TRBV6-5 and TRBJ1-6, with D unclear. Germline loops: CDR1 MNHEY, CDR2 SVGAGI. The CDR3 consists of 14 residues. Trimming removed 6 bases at V and 7 bases at J, with 13 bases between. CDR3 DNA sequence: TGTGCCAGCAGAACGAGGGTCCGAAATTCACCCCTCCACTTT. Protein sequence: CASRTRVRNSPLHF.

The CDR3 region has the DNA TGTGCCAGATGTGGAAACAGGATGCAATCCACAGATACGCAGTATTTT. Protein sequence: CARCGNRMQSTDTQYF. V usage is TRBV2 and J usage is TRBJ2-3; a weak D match, TRBD1 (5 bases). CDR3 length: 16 residues. Germline V gene sequence: CDR1 SNHLY, CDR2 FYNNEI. Between the trimmed V and J ends, which lost 9 bases and 2 bases, there was a span of 21 bases.

Note on this clonotype: Compared with germline, one end of the junction differs, possibly owing to a read error. V gene TRBV6-2 or TRBV6-3 combines with J gene TRBJ2-2; TRBD1 agrees at 9 bases. Germline V lookup: CDR1 MNHEY, CDR2 SVGEGT. The CDR3 has 17 residues. This CDR3 is CDSSYGTGTGNTEELFF. In nucleotides, the CDR3 is TGTGACAGCAGTTACGGAACCGGGACAGGGAACACCGAGGAGCTGTTTTTT.